This is a list of T cell receptor beta chains from one sample in a study of immune cell composition in non-small cell lung cancer. The protocol was immunoSEQ multiplex PCR, while the TCRdb copy is restricted to in-frame clones and leaves out a portion. The repertoire holds 4,000 to 5,000 clones, with roughly 85% as singletons. Sequencing was done on a sample of lung tumor tissue. Every receptor here comes from a human donor with non-small cell lung cancer. Each CDR3 is given with its conserved first and last residue. D genes are given only for firm matches. Size values are once, few and many counts, or a class for expanded clones, and some rows have none.

clone_size j_call v_call d_call cdr3_nt cdr3_aa
- TRBJ1-6 TRBV4-1 - TGCGCCAGCAGCCAAGCGGGAGACCCAAATTCACCCCTCCACTTT CASSQAGDPNSPLHF
- TRBJ2-2 TRBV5-4 TRBD2 TGTGCCAGCAGCCGGGGGGGCGCCGCCAGAACCACCGGGGAGCTGTTTTTT CASSRGGAARTTGELFF
- TRBJ1-2 TRBV2 - TGTGCCAGCAGTGTCAGCTATGGCTACACCTTC CASSVSYGYTF
few TRBJ1-1 TRBV2 - TGTGCCAGCAGTGACTCCGCCACAGTGAACACTGAAGCTTTCTTT CASSDSATVNTEAFF
- TRBJ2-7 TRBV28 - TGTGCCAGCAGTCCTCCCGGGACACCCTCCTACGAGCAGTACTTC CASSPPGTPSYEQYF
- TRBJ2-5 TRBV5-8 - TGTGCCAGCAGCCGGACCACACTAGGTCAAGAGACCCAGTACTTC CASSRTTLGQETQYF
- TRBJ2-2 TRBV6-5 - TGTGCCAGCAGACCTACTACGGTCGGGGAGCTGTTTTTT CASRPTTVGELFF
- TRBJ1-1 TRBV6-6 - TGTGCCAGCAGTTACCCGTCTACGGGGACTGAAGCTTTCTTT CASSYPSTGTEAFF
once TRBJ2-3 TRBV14 TRBD1 TGTGCCAGCAGCCAGAACACGGGACAGGGAAGGAGCACAGATACGCAGTATTTT CASSQNTGQGRSTDTQYF
- TRBJ2-7 TRBV19 TRBD1 TGTGCCAGTAGTCTCCCAGGGGTCAGGGGGTGTCCCTACGAGCAGTACTTC CASSLPGVRGCPYEQYF
- TRBJ2-3 TRBV5-4 - TGTGCCAGCAGCTTGGCCGGAGCAGATACGCAGTATTTT CASSLAGADTQYF
few TRBJ1-6 TRBV28 - TGTGCCAGCCGAATTCGGCCGCGGTCACCCCTCCACTTT CASRIRPRSPLHF
- TRBJ1-1 TRBV6-1 TRBD1 TGTGCCAGCAGCAAGACCGACAGGGTTTTCCCTGAAGCTTTCTTT CASSKTDRVFPEAFF
- TRBJ2-7 TRBV5-1 TRBD2 TGCGCCAGCAGCTTGAATACTAGCGGGAGGTTTGGATCTCGCGAGCAGTACTTC CASSLNTSGRFGSREQYF
- TRBJ2-1 TRBV27 TRBD2 TGTGCCAGCATCCCAAGGCGACTAGCGGACCTAACCTACAATGAGCAGTTCTTC CASIPRRLADLTYNEQFF
- TRBJ2-1 TRBV5-6 - TGTGCCAGCAGCGAGACAGGATCCTCCTACAATGAGCAGTTCTTC CASSETGSSYNEQFF
- TRBJ2-3 TRBV6-4 - TGTGCCAGCAGTGACTCGAGGGGGTTCGGCACAGATACGCAGTATTTT CASSDSRGFGTDTQYF
- TRBJ1-2 TRBV4-3 - TGCGCCAGCAGCCAAGATAGGAGGGTTGGAGGCTACACCTTC CASSQDRRVGGYTF
- TRBJ2-2 TRBV27 TRBD2 TGTGCCAGCAGTTTAGCAACGGGAGGGCTCCCCGGGGAGCTGTTTTTT CASSLATGGLPGELFF
- TRBJ2-7 TRBV4-3 TRBD1 TGCGCCAGCAGCCTACGGGACAGTGGGGACGAGCAGTACTTC CASSLRDSGDEQYF
- TRBJ2-2 TRBV6-6 - TGTGCCAGTGCCAGGGGATGGGCCGGGGAGCTGTTTTTT CASARGWAGELFF
- TRBJ2-7 TRBV5-4 TRBD2 TGTGCCAGCAGCTTCGATAGCGGGTCCGCGGTCGAGCAGTACTTC CASSFDSGSAVEQYF
- TRBJ1-1 TRBV29-1 TRBD1 TGCAGCGTTGGACAGGGGGTGGGGACTGAAGCTTTCTTT CSVGQGVGTEAFF
- TRBJ1-2 TRBV18 TRBD1 TGTGCCAGCTCACCACCGGGACAGAGGATTTATGGCTACACCTTC CASSPPGQRIYGYTF
- TRBJ2-5 TRBV5-6 TRBD1 TGTGCCAGCAGCTGGGGACAGGGAGAGACCCAGTACTTC CASSWGQGETQYF
once TRBJ2-6 TRBV4-2 TRBD1 TGTGCCAGCAGCCCAACTGCCGGGACAGGGGACTCTGGGGCCAACGTCCTGACTTTC CASSPTAGTGDSGANVLTF
- TRBJ2-1 TRBV11-3 TRBD2 TGTGCCAGCAGCCGTATAGCGGGAGCAGACAATGAGCAGTTCTTC CASSRIAGADNEQFF
- TRBJ1-2 TRBV15 TRBD1 TGTGCCACCAGCAGGGGACAGGGGGCCGGCTATGGCTACACTTTC CATSRGQGAGYGYTF
- TRBJ2-3 TRBV27 - TGTGCCAGCAGTTCCTCCGGACTTGGGGGGACAGATACGCAGTATTTT CASSSSGLGGTDTQYF
- TRBJ1-2 TRBV27 - TGTGCCAGCAGTACGAGGGAAGCAGGCTATGGCTACACCTTC CASSTREAGYGYTF
- TRBJ2-7 TRBV4-2 - TGTGCCAGCAGCCAAGAACCCAGTTACTACTACGAGCAGTACTTC CASSQEPSYYYEQYF
- TRBJ2-1 TRBV5-5 - TGTGCCAGCAGCTTCCCGGGGAATGAGCAGTTCTTC CASSFPGNEQFF
- TRBJ1-1 TRBV28 - TGTGCCAGCAGTTTGCAGGGGTTGAACACTGAAGCTTTCTTT CASSLQGLNTEAFF